These 11 T cell receptor beta chains originate from one sample sequenced in a study of cytomegalovirus exposure and HLA in healthy donors. The PCR ran on 60 Vbeta and 13 Jbeta primers. Repertoires were generated with immunoSEQ multiplex PCR, while TCRdb's copy carries only in-frame clones and drops some. This sample carries about 150,000 clones, roughly 76% of them seen once, and the ten largest clones take approximately 2.1%. Sequenced input: PBMCs. Every receptor here comes from a male donor in good health and CMV-seronegative.

This CDR3 is CASRNRGLGRTEAFF. In nucleotides, the CDR3 is TGTGCCAGCAGGAACAGGGGGCTGGGGAGAACTGAAGCTTTCTTT. The J gene is TRBJ1-1, the V gene TRBV6-1; TRBD1 matches at 9 bases. CDR3 length: 15 residues. J gave up 5 bases and V 6 bases, and 10 bases lay outside the gene matches. The germline gives CDR1 MNHNS, CDR2 SASEGT.

The J gene is TRBJ1-1, the V gene TRBV30; tentative D call: TRBD1 (5 bases). V lost 3 bases to trimming and J lost 4 bases, with 15 bases between them. Germline loops: CDR1 GTSNPN, CDR2 SVGIG (reference sequence). The CDR3 runs 14 residues. The CDR3 here is CAWSLNRYGTEAFF. DNA of the CDR3: TGTGCCTGGAGCTTAAACAGGTACGGCACTGAAGCTTTCTTT.

The CDR3 DNA follows: TGCGCCAGCAGTCTAGCGGGGGACAATGAGCAGTTCTTC. Translated: CASSLAGDNEQFF. The chain links TRBV10-1 to TRBJ2-1; 10 bases align to TRBD2. Trimming at V came to 5 bases and at J to 5 bases, leaving 0 bases not matched to a gene. This CDR3 comprises 13 residues. CDR1 and CDR2 (germline): WNHNN, SYGVQD (reference sequence).

This rearrangement joins TRBV5-1 to TRBJ2-1, with 8 bases matching TRBD1. Germline V gene sequence: CDR1 SGHRS, CDR2 YFSETQ. The CDR3 consists of 15 residues. The V and J ends lost 0 bases and 6 bases, in that order; junction bases with no gene match: 5. The DNA for the CDR3 is TGCGCCAGCAGCTTGGGGACAGGGACGTTCAATGAGCAGTTCTTC. Its translation: CASSLGTGTFNEQFF.

The chain recombines TRBV5-1 with TRBJ2-1; no clear D gene. The ends were cut back, 2 bases at V and 0 bases at J, with 9 bases in the middle. This CDR3 region has 15 residues. Germline V lookup: CDR1 SGHRS, CDR2 YFSETQ. The CDR3 bases are TGCGCCAGCAGCTTCCCCAAGAGCTCCTACAATGAGCAGTTCTTC. Translating it yields CASSFPKSSYNEQFF. The complete variable domain, with remaining parts taken from reference TRBV5-1 and TRBJ2-1, reads KAGVTQTPRYLIKTRGQQVTLSCSPISGHRSVSWYQQTPGQGLQFLFEYFSETQRNKGNFPGRFSGRQFSNSRSEMNVSTLELGDSALYLCASSFPKSSYNEQFFGPGTRLTVL.

The gene calls are TRBV15 and TRBJ2-7, with D tentatively TRBD1 (6 bases). From germline, CDR1 is LNHNV and CDR2 YYDKDF (reference sequence). CDR3 size: 14 residues. Trimming shortened V by 5 bases and J by 3 bases, and 14 bases separated the two germline ends. The CDR3 DNA follows: TGTGCCACCAGCCCTAACAGGGTCAACTACGAGCAGTACTTC. Protein sequence: CATSPNRVNYEQYF.

This clone was counted a few times. This rearrangement joins TRBV6-1 to TRBJ2-6, with D unclear. Germline CDR1 reads MNHNS; CDR2 reads SASEGT. The CDR3 has 15 residues. The germline V and J ends were trimmed by 3 bases and 0 bases, with 6 bases remaining between them. The chain's CDR3 is CASSDEVSGANVLTF. In DNA, the CDR3 is TGTGCCAGCAGTGATGAGGTCTCTGGGGCCAACGTCCTGACTTTC.

V gene TRBV5-4 combines with J gene TRBJ2-7; 9 bases map to TRBD1. CDR3 size: 15 residues. Germline values: CDR1 SGHNT, CDR2 YYREEE (reference sequence). With 3 bases clipped from V and 9 bases from J, the junction kept 13 bases outside the gene matches. The DNA of the CDR3 is TGTGCCAGCAGCTACAGCGGACAGGGGATTCGGGTGCAGTACTTC. It is translated as CASSYSGQGIRVQYF.

The chain couples TRBV11-3 to TRBJ1-2; D gene ambiguous. CDR1 is SGHNT and CDR2 is YENEEA in the germline V gene. The V end was cut by 1 base, the J end by 12 bases, with 12 bases between. The length of the CDR3 is 12 residues. The CDR3: CASSLGSFADTF. The DNA of the CDR3 is TGTGCCAGCAGCTTAGGATCTTTTGCGGACACCTTC.

The V call is TRBV6-6, the J call TRBJ1-1; D is uncertain. CDR3 length: 14 residues. V lost 0 bases and J 5 bases, leaving 10 bases between the germline ends. Germline CDR1 is MNHNY and CDR2 is SVGAGI (reference sequence). CDR3 residues: CASSYSSGGTEAFF. The DNA for the CDR3 is TGTGCCAGCAGTTACTCGAGCGGCGGAACTGAAGCTTTCTTT.

This chain connects TRBV7-8 to TRBJ1-1, with D perhaps TRBD1 (6 bases). This CDR3 region has 13 residues. CDR1 is SGHVS, CDR2 FQNEAQ, per germline. Trimming shortened V by 5 bases and J by 6 bases, and 13 bases separated the two germline ends. CDR3 sequence (DNA): TGTGCCAGCAGCCTTAGTTCAGGGGCTGAAGCTTTCTTT. It yields the protein CASSLSSGAEAFF.